This T cell receptor (beta chain) emerged from a study of CD8 T cells in ankylosing spondylitis. General study results and limits: As for the disease-linked clones, they showed a CD8+ phenotype and occurred at relatively low frequencies in peripheral blood.

This CDR3 region has 14 residues. Trimming shortened V by 5 bases and J by 2 bases, and 7 bases separated the two germline ends. To note about this clonotype: Its antigen is not identified.

Quantitative 5'-RACE with molecular barcodes was used to make the TCR beta libraries. TCRdb analysed the 5' RACE reads with MiXCR anew, one entry per CDR3 protein. The table lists approximately 300,000 distinct CDR3 sequences, around 20% of them singletons. Sequencing was carried out using blood, either unsorted or a sorted T cell fraction (not recorded which). This sequence originates from a male donor with ankylosing spondylitis or in good health (not recorded which). The V gene is TRBV12-3 or TRBV12-4, the J gene TRBJ1-6; TRBD1 might be the D (5 bases). The CDR3: CASSRGAYNSPLHF. The CDR3 region has the DNA TGTGCCAGCAGTAGGGGTGCCTATAATTCACCCCTCCACTTT.